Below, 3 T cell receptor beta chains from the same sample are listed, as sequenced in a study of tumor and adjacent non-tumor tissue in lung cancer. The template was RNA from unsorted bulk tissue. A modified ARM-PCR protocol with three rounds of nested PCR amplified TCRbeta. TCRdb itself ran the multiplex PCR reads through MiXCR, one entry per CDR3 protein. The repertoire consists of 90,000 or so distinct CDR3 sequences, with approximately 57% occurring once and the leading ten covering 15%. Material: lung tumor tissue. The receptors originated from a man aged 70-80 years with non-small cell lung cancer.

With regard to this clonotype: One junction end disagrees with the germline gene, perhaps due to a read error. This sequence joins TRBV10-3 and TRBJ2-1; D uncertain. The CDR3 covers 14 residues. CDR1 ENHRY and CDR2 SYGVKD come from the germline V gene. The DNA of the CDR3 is TGTGCCATCAGCGAGTCTGAACTCCACAATGAGCACTTCTTC. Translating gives CAISESELHNEHFF.

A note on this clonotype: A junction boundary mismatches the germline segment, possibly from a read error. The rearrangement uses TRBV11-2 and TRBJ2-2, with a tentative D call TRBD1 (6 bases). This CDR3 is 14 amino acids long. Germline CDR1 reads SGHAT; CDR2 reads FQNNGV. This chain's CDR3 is CATSLQAWTEVLFF. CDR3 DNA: TGTGCCACCAGCTTACAAGCATGGACAGAGGTGCTGTTTTTT. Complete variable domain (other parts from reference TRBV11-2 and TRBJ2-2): EAGVAQSPRYKIIEKRQSVAFWCNPISGHATLYWYQQILGQGPKLLIQFQNNGVVDDSQLPKDRFSAERLKGVDSTLKIQPAKLEDSAVYLCATSLQAWTEVLFFGEGSRLTVL.

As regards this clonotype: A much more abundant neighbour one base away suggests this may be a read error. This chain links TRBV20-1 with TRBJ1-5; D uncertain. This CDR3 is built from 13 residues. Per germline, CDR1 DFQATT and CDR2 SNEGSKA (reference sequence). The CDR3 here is CNANVIGNQPQHF. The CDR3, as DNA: TGCAATGCGAATGTGATAGGCAATCAGCCCCAGCATTTT.